These 19 T cell receptor beta chains share one sample of origin, sequenced in a study of early T cells in non-severe SARS-CoV-2 infection. MiXCR, run by TCRdb on the 5' RACE reads, gives a single entry per CDR3 protein. The top ten clones hold roughly 16% of a sample with some 80,000 distinct CDR3 sequences, more than 10% of them seen once. Sequencing was performed on whole blood, taken at baseline. These receptors were taken from an adult who was a healthcare worker with PCR-confirmed SARS-CoV-2 infection or an uninfected control (not recorded which). The donor label of this sample is uncertain.

This chain joins TRBV18 and TRBJ1-1; 10 bases match TRBD1. The germline V gene encodes CDR1 KGHSH and CDR2 LQKENI. Losses at the gene ends were 3 bases for V and 1 base for J; bases not matched to a gene: 5. The CDR3 contains 16 residues. CDR3 coding DNA: TGTGCCAGCTCACCGCCGAGGACAGGGGGGAACACTGAAGCTTTCTTT. Its translation: CASSPPRTGGNTEAFF.

This clonotype occurred a few times. The V and J genes are TRBV14 and TRBJ1-2; 9 positions agree with TRBD1. Germline CDR1 and CDR2: SGHDN and FVKESK. The V and J ends lost 5 bases and 4 bases, in that order; junction bases with no gene match: 11. This CDR3 has 16 amino acids. The CDR3, as DNA: TGTGCCAGCAGCTACACCCTGGGACAGGGAAGCTATGGCTACACCTTC. It specifies CASSYTLGQGSYGYTF. Together with reference TRBV14 and TRBJ1-2, the CDR3 gives the full variable domain: EAGVTQFPSHSVIEKGQTVTLRCDPISGHDNLYWYRRVMGKEIKFLLHFVKESKQDESGMPNNRFLAERTGGTYSTLKVQPAELEDSGVYFCASSYTLGQGSYGYTFGSGTRLTVV.

In its sample, this clonotype was seen many times. This chain uses TRBV7-2 with TRBJ2-5; 8 bases are shared with TRBD2. The CDR3 runs to 14 residues. Germline assignment: CDR1 SGHTA and CDR2 FQGNSA. V was clipped by 8 bases and J by 4 bases; unmatched bases: 9. This chain's CDR3 is CASGTRGLGETQYF. The CDR3 DNA reads as TGTGCCAGCGGCACTAGGGGACTAGGAGAGACCCAGTACTTC.

This clonotype occurred many times. This chain uses TRBV5-1 with TRBJ2-3; D is ambiguous. The CDR3 spans 12 residues. V was cut by 4 bases and J by 7 bases, with 10 bases left in between. CDR1 and CDR2 (germline): SGHRS, YFSETQ. The CDR3 DNA reads TGCGCCAGCAGCCCCGACGGTAATACGCAGTATTTT. It yields the protein CASSPDGNTQYF.

The sample holds a few counts of this clonotype. The CDR3 nucleotides read TGTGAGGTCTCGCCACGGGTCGATGAGCAGTTCTTC. Protein product: CEVSPRVDEQFF. The chain uses TRBV12-3 or TRBV12-4 and TRBJ2-1; D unclear. The CDR3 is made up of 12 amino acids.

There are a few counts of this clonotype. CDR3: CASSQDAGSSTDTQYF. The CDR3, as DNA: TGTGCCAGCAGCCAAGATGCGGGTTCTAGCACAGATACGCAGTATTTT. The chain carries TRBV3-1 and TRBJ2-3; D is possibly TRBD2 (5 bases). Deletions cut 0 bases from V and 0 bases from J, with 10 bases between. From germline, CDR1 is LGHDT and CDR2 YNNKEL (reference sequence). This CDR3 has 16 residues.

The chain joins TRBV9 to TRBJ2-7; 9 bases align to TRBD1. CDR1 is SGDLS and CDR2 is YYNGEE in the germline V gene. V trimming: 4 bases; J trimming: 3 bases; junction bases outside the gene matches: 8. CDR3 length equals 15 residues. The CDR3 DNA follows: TGTGCCAGCAGCCTGGGAGGGGACAGGGACTACGAGCAGTACTTC. Protein sequence: CASSLGGDRDYEQYF.

The chain joins TRBV30 to TRBJ1-2; D ambiguous. The CDR3 sequence is 13 residues long. V gave up 3 bases and J gave up 3 bases, with 11 bases separating them. Germline V gene data show CDR1 as GTSNPN and CDR2 as SVGIG (reference sequence). CDR3 in amino acids: CAWSPTRDYGYTF. The CDR3 DNA is TGTGCCTGGAGCCCTACCCGGGACTATGGCTACACCTTC.

This clonotype was seen many times. The chain combines TRBV4-3 with TRBJ2-1; 10 bases are a match to TRBD2. Germline trimming cut 5 bases from V and 1 base from J; bases unmatched to any gene: 5. The CDR3 runs to 16 residues. From germline, CDR1 is LGHNA and CDR2 YSLEER. In DNA form, the CDR3 reads TGCGCCAGCAGCAGTCATAGCGGGGGGTCCTACAATGAGCAGTTCTTC. This sequence encodes CASSSHSGGSYNEQFF.

The chain is built from TRBV29-1 and TRBJ1-1, with TRBD1 as a possible D gene (5 bases). Trimming took off 6 bases at V and 0 bases at J, with 11 bases between the two ends. Germline loops: CDR1 SQVTM, CDR2 ANQGSEA. The CDR3 covers 13 residues. CDR3 region: CSVAGRLNTEAFF. The CDR3 bases are TGCAGCGTCGCGGGACGACTGAACACTGAAGCTTTCTTT.

This sequence joins TRBV6-1 and TRBJ2-5, with a tentative D call TRBD1 (6 bases). The CDR3 has 14 residues. Germline values: CDR1 MNHNS, CDR2 SASEGT. Trimming removed 7 bases from V and 1 base from J, with 13 bases in between. CDR3: CASIKDRSQETQYF. In DNA, the CDR3 is TGTGCCAGCATTAAAGACAGGAGCCAAGAGACCCAGTACTTC.

This clonotype was detected only a few times. The chain has TRBV12-3 or TRBV12-4 and TRBJ1-1, with 8 bases identical to TRBD1. This CDR3 comprises 14 residues. V trimming: 3 bases; J trimming: 5 bases; junction bases outside the gene matches: 5. The CDR3, as DNA: TGTGCCAGCAGTTTTACAGGGGGGGGAACTGAAGCTTTCTTT. It yields the protein CASSFTGGGTEAFF.

In this sample, this clonotype turned up a few times. V usage is TRBV19 and J usage is TRBJ2-2; D is perhaps TRBD2 (7 bases). V was cut by 0 bases and J by 4 bases, with 18 bases left in between. The CDR3 sequence is 18 residues long. Germline values: CDR1 LNHDA, CDR2 SQIVND (reference sequence). The CDR3 DNA is TGTGCCAGTAGTATAGATGGGAGGGCTGGGACATTCACCGGGGAGCTGTTTTTT. Translated, it gives CASSIDGRAGTFTGELFF.

The chain couples TRBV7-8 to TRBJ2-1; TRBD1 matches at 7 bases. Per germline, CDR1 SGHVS and CDR2 FQNEAQ. The CDR3 is 14 residues long. J was trimmed by 5 bases and V by 5 bases; bases with no gene match: 6. Here the CDR3 reads CASSPPGQNNEQFF. CDR3 coding DNA: TGTGCCAGCAGCCCACCGGGACAGAACAATGAGCAGTTCTTC.

This clonotype was seen ten or more times. This chain links TRBV7-6 with TRBJ1-1, with a possible D match to TRBD1 (5 bases). With 2 bases removed from V and 6 bases from J, the gap between germline ends came to 16 bases. The length of the CDR3 is 15 residues. From germline, CDR1 is SGHVS and CDR2 FNYEAQ. The DNA of the CDR3 is TGTGCCAGCAGCTTACGCTTAGGGGCCCACGCTGAAGCTTTCTTT. This sequence encodes CASSLRLGAHAEAFF.

This clonotype was seen only a few times. The rearrangement links TRBV4-1 to TRBJ1-1; TRBD1 might be the D (6 bases). Germline-derived CDR1 and CDR2 are MGHRA and YSYEKL. The CDR3 has 15 residues. Trimming took 3 bases from V and 0 from J, leaving 11 bases between them. DNA for the CDR3: TGCGCCAGCAGCCACGGACAGTCAATGAACACTGAAGCTTTCTTT. Translation gives CASSHGQSMNTEAFF.

This clonotype has just a few counts. V usage is TRBV19 and J usage is TRBJ2-1; 10 nucleotides line up with TRBD2. Per the germline V gene, CDR1 is LNHDA and CDR2 is SQIVND (reference sequence). This CDR3 spans 15 amino acids. Trimming removed 6 bases from V and 0 bases from J; junction bases left unmatched: 2. Here the CDR3 reads CASSSSGSSYNEQFF. CDR3 sequence (DNA): TGTGCCAGTAGCTCTAGCGGGAGCTCCTACAATGAGCAGTTCTTC. The complete variable domain, with remaining parts taken from reference TRBV19 and TRBJ2-1, reads DGGITQSPKYLFRKEGQNVTLSCEQNLNHDAMYWYRQDPGQGLRLIYYSQIVNDFQKGDIAEGYSVSREKKESFPLTVTSAQKNPTAFYLCASSSSGSSYNEQFFGPGTRLTVL.

In its sample, this clonotype was seen a few times. The chain couples TRBV12-3 or TRBV12-4 to TRBJ1-1; D is unclear. Trimming cost V 5 bases and J 1 base, with 11 bases left between them. CDR3 length: 14 amino acids. CDR3 region: CASSLRHQNTEAFF. The CDR3 DNA sequence: TGTGCCAGCAGTCTAAGACACCAGAACACTGAAGCTTTCTTT.

This clonotype was found a few times. V and J are TRBV4-3 and TRBJ2-1; possible D gene TRBD1, 6 bases. V lost 6 bases and J lost 5, with 17 bases in between. CDR1 is LGHNA, CDR2 YSLEER, per germline. The CDR3 runs to 15 residues. The DNA of the CDR3 is TGCGCCAGCAGGCCCGGGACACCTAATAACAATGAGCAGTTCTTC. Translating gives CASRPGTPNNNEQFF.